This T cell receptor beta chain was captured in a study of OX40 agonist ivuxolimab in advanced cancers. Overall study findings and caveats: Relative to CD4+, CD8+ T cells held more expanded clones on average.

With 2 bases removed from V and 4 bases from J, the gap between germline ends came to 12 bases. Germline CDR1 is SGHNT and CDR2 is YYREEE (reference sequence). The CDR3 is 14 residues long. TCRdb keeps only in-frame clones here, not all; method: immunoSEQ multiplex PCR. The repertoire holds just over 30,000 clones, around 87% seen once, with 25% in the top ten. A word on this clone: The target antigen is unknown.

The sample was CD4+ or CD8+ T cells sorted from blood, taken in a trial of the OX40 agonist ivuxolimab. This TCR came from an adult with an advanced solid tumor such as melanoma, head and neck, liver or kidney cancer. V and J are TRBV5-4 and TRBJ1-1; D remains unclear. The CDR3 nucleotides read TGTGCCAGCAGCTTCAGGACTATTAGCACTGAAGCTTTCTTT. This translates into CASSFRTISTEAFF.